This record concerns one T cell receptor (beta chain) sequence. The antigen is undetermined. V gave up 5 bases and J gave up 4 bases; unmatched junction bases: 7. CDR1 and CDR2 (germline): SGHAT, FQNNGV. This CDR3 spans 15 amino acids. The source of the sample is a study of response to subunit inactivated influenza vaccine. Study-wide findings and caveats: Only a handful of new T cells, the authors suggested, are recruited with each seasonal influenza vaccination.

TCRdb analysed the RT-PCR reads with MiXCR anew, one entry per CDR3 protein. Of more than 400,000 distinct CDR3 sequences listed, roughly 9.8% were seen once; the top ten hold over 9.5%. The receptor comes from a man over 45 who received an inactivated influenza vaccine. The sequencing used PBMCs from blood, collected roughly 46 days after vaccination. The rearrangement joins TRBV11-2 to TRBJ2-7; 11 bases are a match to TRBD1. CDR3 loop: CASSRLRDRGYEQYF. Here the CDR3 DNA reads TGTGCCAGCAGCCGACTCCGGGACAGGGGGTACGAGCAGTACTTC.